These T cell receptor beta chains were read from a single sample in a study of T cells expressing NK-cell markers. TCRdb reworked the 5' RACE reads into one entry per CDR3 protein, no DNA. Its table records about 410,000 distinct CDR3 sequences. The sequenced material came from blood T cells: a sorted CD56 or NKG2C T cell subset, CD4+ or CD8+ T cells, or bulk PBMC T cells (not recorded which). These receptor sequences come from a woman between 50 and 59 years old in good health. The CDR3 runs from the conserved cysteine through the conserved F or W. Each record gives: J gene, V gene, CDR3 protein.

TRBJ2-3 | TRBV11-1 | CAGSLGIGQSTDTQYF
TRBJ2-1 | TRBV10-3 | CAISLVHPPLGNEQFF
TRBJ1-1 | TRBV7-9 | CASSLVFLGTKSTEAFF
TRBJ1-4 | TRBV5-1 | CASSQMTGGAEKLFF
TRBJ2-5 | TRBV20-1 | CSARTPTRSGETQYF
TRBJ1-2 | TRBV5-1 | CASSLALDNYGYTF
TRBJ1-5 | TRBV19 | CASRDRVVGNQPQHF
TRBJ2-1 | TRBV5-5 | CASNSGTSDEQFF
TRBJ1-5 | TRBV20-1 | CSARDWAGFNQPQHF
TRBJ2-7 | TRBV5-1 | CASSRGGLEQYF
TRBJ2-1 | TRBV11-3 | CASSLGLAYEQFF
TRBJ2-1 | TRBV5-6 | CASSTRSGTISYNEQFF
TRBJ2-4 | TRBV19 | CASSIRSGINIQYF
TRBJ2-2 | TRBV20-1 | CSARAFVANTGELFF
TRBJ2-5 | TRBV25-1 | CASAWDYETQYF
TRBJ2-1 | TRBV10-3 | CAIKGAGLAGNEQFF
TRBJ2-1 | TRBV5-1 | CASRSGTTYNEQFF
TRBJ2-4 | TRBV14 | CASSQASITGARKAKNIQYF
TRBJ1-2 | TRBV6-5 | CASSYGTGRRGYTF
TRBJ2-7 | TRBV15 | CATSRDLAGVNYEQYF
TRBJ2-2 | TRBV9 | CASSVAGTGELFF
TRBJ2-7 | TRBV6-5 | CASSYAGSLTYEQYF
TRBJ1-5 | TRBV6-6 | CASGRDRGNQPQHF
TRBJ2-7 | TRBV10-3 | CAISIQGAIDYEQYF
TRBJ2-1 | TRBV7-9 | CASSPRTSGRAAEYNEQFF
TRBJ2-6 | TRBV18 | CASSPGNTGANVLTF
TRBJ2-5 | TRBV24-1 | CATGLAGEPHQETQYF
TRBJ2-7 | TRBV30 | CAWRNERTGGREQYF
TRBJ2-2 | TRBV11-2 | CASSLTSGRTGELFF
TRBJ2-5 | TRBV5-1 | CASSAPPWTTQETQYF
TRBJ2-1 | TRBV10-3 | CAISDPALSYNEQFF
TRBJ2-5 | TRBV20-1 | CSARDLSGSKETQYF
TRBJ1-5 | TRBV12-3/TRBV12-4 | CASQPLFLNQPQHF
TRBJ1-1 | TRBV27 | CASSPWAAGEAFF
TRBJ2-1 | TRBV7-9 | CASSSPGLALNEQFF
TRBJ2-3 | TRBV24-1 | CATSHARDRTSTDTQYF
TRBJ2-1 | TRBV5-1 | CASSLARLDEIF
TRBJ2-7 | TRBV20-1 | CSARDGLGGAKQYF
TRBJ2-3 | TRBV7-3 | CASSLIEDTQYF
TRBJ2-7 | TRBV3-1 | CASSPDRGVSYEQYF
TRBJ2-1 | TRBV11-2 | CASSSRIRDNEQFF
TRBJ2-2 | TRBV7-8 | CASSLTPGLGRTGELFF
TRBJ1-1 | TRBV9 | CASSVEGGHAEAFF
TRBJ2-5 | TRBV2 | CASSQGNQETQYF
TRBJ2-2 | TRBV7-9 | CAGLEVGTGELFF
TRBJ2-1 | TRBV6-4 | CASSPGLAANNEQFF